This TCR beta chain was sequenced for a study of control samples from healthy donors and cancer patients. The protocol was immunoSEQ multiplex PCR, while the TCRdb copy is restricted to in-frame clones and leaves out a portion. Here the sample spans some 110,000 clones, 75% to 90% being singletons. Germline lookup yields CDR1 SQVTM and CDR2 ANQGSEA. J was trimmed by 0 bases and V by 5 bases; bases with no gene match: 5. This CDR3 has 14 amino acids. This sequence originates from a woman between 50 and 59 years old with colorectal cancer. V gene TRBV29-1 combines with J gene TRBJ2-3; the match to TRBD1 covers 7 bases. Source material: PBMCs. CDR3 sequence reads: CSVTDRRSTDTQYF. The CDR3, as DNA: TGCAGCGTTACGGACAGGCGGAGCACAGATACGCAGTATTTT.